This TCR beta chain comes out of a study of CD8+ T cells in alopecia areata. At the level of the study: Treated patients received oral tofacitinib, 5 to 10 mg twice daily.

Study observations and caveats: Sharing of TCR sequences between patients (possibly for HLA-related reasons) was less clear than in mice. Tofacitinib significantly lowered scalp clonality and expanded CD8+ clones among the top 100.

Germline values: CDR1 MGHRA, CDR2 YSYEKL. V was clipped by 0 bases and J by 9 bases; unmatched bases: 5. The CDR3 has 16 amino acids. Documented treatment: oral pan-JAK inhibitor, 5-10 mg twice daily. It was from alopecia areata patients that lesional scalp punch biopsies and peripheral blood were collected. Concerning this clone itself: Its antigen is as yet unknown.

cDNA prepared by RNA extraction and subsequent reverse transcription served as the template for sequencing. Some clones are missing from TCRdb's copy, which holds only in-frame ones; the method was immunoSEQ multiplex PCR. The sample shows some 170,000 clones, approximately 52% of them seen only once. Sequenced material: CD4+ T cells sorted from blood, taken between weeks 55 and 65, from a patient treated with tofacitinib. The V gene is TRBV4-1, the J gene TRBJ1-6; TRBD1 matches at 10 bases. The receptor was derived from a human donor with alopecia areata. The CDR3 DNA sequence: TGCGCCAGCAGCCAAGATGGGGGACAGGGGCGTTCACCCCTCCACTTT. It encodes CASSQDGGQGRSPLHF.